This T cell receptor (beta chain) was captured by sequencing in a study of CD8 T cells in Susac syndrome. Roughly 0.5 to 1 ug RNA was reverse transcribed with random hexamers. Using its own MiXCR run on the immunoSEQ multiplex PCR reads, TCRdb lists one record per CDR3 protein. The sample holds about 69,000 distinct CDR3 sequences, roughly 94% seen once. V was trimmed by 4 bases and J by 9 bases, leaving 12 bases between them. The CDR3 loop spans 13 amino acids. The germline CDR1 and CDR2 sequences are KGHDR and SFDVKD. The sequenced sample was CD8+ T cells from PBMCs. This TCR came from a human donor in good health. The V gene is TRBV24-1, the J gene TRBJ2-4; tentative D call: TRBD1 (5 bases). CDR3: CATSEAVQGIQYF. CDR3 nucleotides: TGTGCCACCAGTGAGGCCGTTCAGGGCATTCAGTACTTC.